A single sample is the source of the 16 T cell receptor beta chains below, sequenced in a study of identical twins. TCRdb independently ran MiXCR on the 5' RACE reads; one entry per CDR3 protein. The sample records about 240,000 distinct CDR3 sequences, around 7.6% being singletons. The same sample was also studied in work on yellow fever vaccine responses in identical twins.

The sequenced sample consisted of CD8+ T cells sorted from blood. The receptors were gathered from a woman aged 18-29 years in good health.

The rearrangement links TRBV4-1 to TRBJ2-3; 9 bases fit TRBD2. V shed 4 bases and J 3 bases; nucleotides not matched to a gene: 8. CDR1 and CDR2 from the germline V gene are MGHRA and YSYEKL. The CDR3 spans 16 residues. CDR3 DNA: TGCGCCAGCAGCCCTTTAGCGGGAGCCGAGACAGATACGCAGTATTTT. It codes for CASSPLAGAETDTQYF.

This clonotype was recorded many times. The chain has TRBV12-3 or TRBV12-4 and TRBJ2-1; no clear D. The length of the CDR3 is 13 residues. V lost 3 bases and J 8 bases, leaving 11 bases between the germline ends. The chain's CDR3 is CASSLVGLDEQFF. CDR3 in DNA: TGTGCCAGCAGTTTGGTGGGTTTGGATGAGCAGTTCTTC.

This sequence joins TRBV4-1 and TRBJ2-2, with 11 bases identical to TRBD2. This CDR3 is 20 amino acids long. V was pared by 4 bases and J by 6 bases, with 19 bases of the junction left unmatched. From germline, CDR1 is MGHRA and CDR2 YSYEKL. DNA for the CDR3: TGCGCCAGCAGCCCCAGGACGTCTAGCGGGGGGCCTCCGATGGCCGGGGAGCTGTTTTTT. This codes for CASSPRTSSGGPPMAGELFF.

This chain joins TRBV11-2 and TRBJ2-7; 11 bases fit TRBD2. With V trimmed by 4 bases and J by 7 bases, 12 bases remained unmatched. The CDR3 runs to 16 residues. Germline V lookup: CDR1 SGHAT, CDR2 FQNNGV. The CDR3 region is CASSSKTSGTRGEQYF. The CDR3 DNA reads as TGTGCCAGCAGCTCGAAGACTAGCGGGACGAGGGGTGAGCAGTACTTC.

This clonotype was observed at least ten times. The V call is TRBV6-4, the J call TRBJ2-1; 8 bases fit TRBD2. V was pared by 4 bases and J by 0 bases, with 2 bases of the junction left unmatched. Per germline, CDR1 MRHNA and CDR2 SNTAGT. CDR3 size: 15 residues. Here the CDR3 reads CASSAAGGSYNEQFF. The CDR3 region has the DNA TGTGCCAGCAGTGCGGCGGGAGGCTCCTACAATGAGCAGTTCTTC.

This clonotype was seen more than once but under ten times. The chain's CDR3 is CASSSGNSGNTIYF. The CDR3 coding sequence is TGTGCCAGCAGTTCGGGGAACTCTGGAAACACCATATATTTT. The V call is TRBV6-5, the J call TRBJ1-3; D gene ambiguous. CDR3 size: 14 residues. Per the germline V gene, CDR1 is MNHEY and CDR2 is SVGAGI. Trimming took off 4 bases at V and 0 bases at J, with 7 bases between the two ends.

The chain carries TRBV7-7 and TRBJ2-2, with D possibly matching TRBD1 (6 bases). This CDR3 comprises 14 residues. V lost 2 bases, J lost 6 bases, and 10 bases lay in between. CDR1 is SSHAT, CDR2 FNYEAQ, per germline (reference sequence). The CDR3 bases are TGTGCCAGCAGCTTACTCGGGACACCCGGGGAGCTGTTTTTT. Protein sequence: CASSLLGTPGELFF.

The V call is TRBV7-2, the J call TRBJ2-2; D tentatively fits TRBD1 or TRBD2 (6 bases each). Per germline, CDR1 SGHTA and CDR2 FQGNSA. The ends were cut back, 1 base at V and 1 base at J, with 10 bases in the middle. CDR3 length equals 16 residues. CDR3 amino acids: CASSLGGGKNTGELFF. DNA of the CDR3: TGTGCCAGCAGCTTAGGAGGGGGGAAGAACACCGGGGAGCTGTTTTTT.

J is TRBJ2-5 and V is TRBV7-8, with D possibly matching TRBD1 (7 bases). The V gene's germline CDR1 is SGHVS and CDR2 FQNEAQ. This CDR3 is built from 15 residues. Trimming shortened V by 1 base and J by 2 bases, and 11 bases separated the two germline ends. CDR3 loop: CASSLEAGGQETQYF. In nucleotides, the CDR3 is TGTGCCAGCAGCTTAGAGGCAGGGGGGCAAGAGACCCAGTACTTC.

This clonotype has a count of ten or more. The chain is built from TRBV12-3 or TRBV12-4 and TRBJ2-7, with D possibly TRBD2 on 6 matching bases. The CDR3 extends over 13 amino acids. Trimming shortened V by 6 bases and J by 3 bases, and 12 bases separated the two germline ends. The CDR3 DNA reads TGTGCCAGCAGGGCCTCAGCGGGCTACGAGCAGTACTTC. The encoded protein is CASRASAGYEQYF.

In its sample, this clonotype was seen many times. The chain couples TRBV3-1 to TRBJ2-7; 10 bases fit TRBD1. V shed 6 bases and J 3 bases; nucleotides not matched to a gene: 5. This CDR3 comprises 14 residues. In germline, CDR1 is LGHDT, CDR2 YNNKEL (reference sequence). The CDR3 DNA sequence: TGTGCCAGCAGTCCTGGGACAGGGGACTACGAGCAGTACTTC. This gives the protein CASSPGTGDYEQYF.

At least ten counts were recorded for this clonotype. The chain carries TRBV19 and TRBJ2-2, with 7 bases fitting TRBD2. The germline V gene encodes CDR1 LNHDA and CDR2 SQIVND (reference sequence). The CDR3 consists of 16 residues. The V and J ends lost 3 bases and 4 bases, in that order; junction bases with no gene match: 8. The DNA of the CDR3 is TGTGCCAGTAGTATCGGGGCGGGAGTAGTCACCGGGGAGCTGTTTTTT. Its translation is CASSIGAGVVTGELFF.

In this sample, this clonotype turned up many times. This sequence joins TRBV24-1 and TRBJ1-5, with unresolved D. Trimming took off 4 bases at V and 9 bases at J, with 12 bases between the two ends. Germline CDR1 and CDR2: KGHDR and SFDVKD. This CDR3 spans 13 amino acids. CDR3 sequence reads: CATSDLDRGPQHF. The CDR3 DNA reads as TGTGCCACCAGTGACCTTGACCGGGGGCCCCAGCATTTT.

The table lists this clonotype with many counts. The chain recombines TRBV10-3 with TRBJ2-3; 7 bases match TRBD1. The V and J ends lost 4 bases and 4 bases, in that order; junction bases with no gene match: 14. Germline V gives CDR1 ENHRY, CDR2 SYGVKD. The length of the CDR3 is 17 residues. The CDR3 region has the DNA TGTGCCATCAGTGCCCCCTTAGACAGGGTTCCTGCAGATACGCAGTATTTT. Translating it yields CAISAPLDRVPADTQYF.

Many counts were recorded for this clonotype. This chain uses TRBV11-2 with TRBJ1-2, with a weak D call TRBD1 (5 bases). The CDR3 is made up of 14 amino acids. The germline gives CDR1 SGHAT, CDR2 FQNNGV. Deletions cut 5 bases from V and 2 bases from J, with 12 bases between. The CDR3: CASSAGTDNYGYTF. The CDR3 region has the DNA TGTGCCAGCAGCGCCGGGACGGACAACTATGGCTACACCTTC.

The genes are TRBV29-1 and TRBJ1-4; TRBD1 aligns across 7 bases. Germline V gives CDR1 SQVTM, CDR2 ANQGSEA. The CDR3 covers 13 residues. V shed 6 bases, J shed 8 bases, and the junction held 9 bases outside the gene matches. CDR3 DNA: TGCAGCGTGGGGCAGGGGGGAGTGGAAAAACTGTTTTTT. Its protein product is CSVGQGGVEKLFF.